Sequencing of this T cell receptor (beta chain) was carried out in a study of T cell repertoires in cytomegalovirus infection. Overall study context: CMV infection together with matching HLA type was indicated by public TCR beta signatures.

Comment on this clonotype: Its specificity is unknown.

Overall study findings and caveats: The study identified carriers of CMV plus the relevant HLA from cumulative public TCR beta family frequency. The ex vivo response showed dominance by HLA-C-restricted CMV-specific TCR beta clonotypes.

V was trimmed by 2 bases and J by 3 bases, leaving 8 bases between them. The CDR3 contains 13 residues. From germline, CDR1 is MNHEY and CDR2 SVGEGT. Each CDR3 protein gets one entry after TCRdb re-called the reads with MiXCR. The data hold approximately 500,000 distinct CDR3 sequences, with approximately 25% observed a single time. Sequencing was performed on PBMCs. The TCR sequence derives from a human donor in good health (CMV status not recorded). Some clones in this sample may be carry-over from other donors' samples. The chain carries TRBV6-2 or TRBV6-3 and TRBJ2-7; a possible D gene is TRBD2 (5 bases). The CDR3: CASSYLANYEQYV. CDR3 nucleotides: TGTGCCAGCAGTTACCTAGCAAACTACGAGCAGTACGTC.